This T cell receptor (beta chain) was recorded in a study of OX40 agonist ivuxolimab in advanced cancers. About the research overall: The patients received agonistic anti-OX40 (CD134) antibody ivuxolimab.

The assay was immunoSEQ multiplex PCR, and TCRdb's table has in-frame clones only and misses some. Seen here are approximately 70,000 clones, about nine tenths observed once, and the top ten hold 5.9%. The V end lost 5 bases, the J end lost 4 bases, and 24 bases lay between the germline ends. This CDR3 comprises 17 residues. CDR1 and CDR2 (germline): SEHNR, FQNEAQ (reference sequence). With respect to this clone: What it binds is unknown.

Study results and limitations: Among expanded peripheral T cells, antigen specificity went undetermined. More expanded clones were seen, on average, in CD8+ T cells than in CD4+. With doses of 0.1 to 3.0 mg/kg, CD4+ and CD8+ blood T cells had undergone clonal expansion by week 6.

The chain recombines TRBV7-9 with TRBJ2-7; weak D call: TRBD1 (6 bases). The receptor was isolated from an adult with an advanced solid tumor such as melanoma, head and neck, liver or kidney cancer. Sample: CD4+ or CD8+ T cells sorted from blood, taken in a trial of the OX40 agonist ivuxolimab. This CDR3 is CASSGLGTPGSAYEQYF. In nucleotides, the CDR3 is TGTGCCAGCAGCGGTTTGGGGACACCGGGGTCCGCTTACGAGCAGTACTTC.